This T cell receptor beta chain is drawn from a study of Graves' ophthalmopathy and Graves' hyperthyroidism. Overall study results and limits: Among expanded thyroid clonotypes above 0.001 frequency, most also occurred in blood.

Beta-chain TCR CDR3 regions were amplified from RNA transcripts. RT-PCR with HTBI primers came first, then second-round multiplex PCR. TCRdb redid the calling of the multiplex PCR reads with MiXCR, one entry per CDR3 protein. The profile shows around 1,000,000 distinct CDR3 sequences, about 38% of them singletons. This clonotype has a handful of counts. Its antigen is not identified. CDR3 length: 16 residues. Trimming removed 3 bases at V and 9 bases at J, with 21 bases between. As diagnostic evidence, clinical symptoms, serum thyroxine, TRAb, thyroid ultrasound and orbital computed tomography were relied upon.

V is TRBV12-3 or TRBV12-4 and J is TRBJ1-5; TRBD1 is a possible D gene (5 bases). The sample consisted of peripheral blood or thyroid tissue (not recorded which). This receptor was identified in an adult man with Graves' hyperthyroidism. CDR3 in amino acids: CASSLVRGGYLGPQHF. Here the CDR3 DNA reads TGTGCCAGCAGTTTGGTGAGGGGTGGTTATCTCGGGCCCCAGCATTTT.